The 21 T cell receptor beta chains given below trace back to one sample, sequenced in a study of T cells in Graves' hyperthyroidism and ophthalmopathy. RNA transcripts gave rise to amplified TCR beta CDR3 regions. The TCR CDR3 was amplified in a first-round RT-PCR using the HTBI primer set. TCRdb ran MiXCR on the multiplex PCR reads and lists one entry per CDR3 protein. Found here are 530,000 or so distinct CDR3 sequences, approximately 25% of them singletons; the top ten hold approximately 10%. Sample: blood. These receptors came from a woman in her twenties or thirties with Graves' ophthalmopathy.

The sample holds a few counts of this clonotype. The chain combines TRBV4-2 with TRBJ2-2; tentatively, D is TRBD2 (7 bases). CDR1 and CDR2 from the germline V gene are LGHNA and YNFKEQ. This CDR3 region has 16 residues. Trimming shortened V by 11 bases and J by 2 bases, and 21 bases separated the two germline ends. The CDR3 bases are TGTGCCTCCAGGGAGGGGGGTAACAAAAACACCGGGGAGCTGTTTTTT. Its protein product is CASREGGNKNTGELFF.

This clonotype was counted many times. The chain is built from TRBV30 and TRBJ1-2; D may be TRBD1 (5 bases). Germline loops: CDR1 GTSNPN, CDR2 SVGIG (reference sequence). The CDR3 is 12 residues long. V dropped 5 bases and J dropped 4 bases, with 11 bases sitting between them. The CDR3 sequence is CAWGDLAYGYTF. CDR3 nucleotides: TGTGCCTGGGGGGACCTGGCCTATGGCTACACCTTC.

In nucleotides, the CDR3 is TGTGCCAGCAGTGAAGCCGGAGAAGGGCGTCAGCCCCAGCATTTT. Translating it yields CASSEAGEGRQPQHF. The chain carries TRBV2 and TRBJ1-5; D uncertain. The CDR3 spans 15 residues. Trimming took off 0 bases at V and 6 bases at J, with 12 bases between the two ends. Germline V gene sequence: CDR1 SNHLY, CDR2 FYNNEI.

There are many counts of this clonotype. The rearrangement joins TRBV6-1 to TRBJ2-2; the D gene is possibly TRBD1 (6 bases). CDR1 and CDR2 from the germline V gene are MNHNS and SASEGT. With 6 bases removed from V and 0 bases from J, the gap between germline ends came to 11 bases. This CDR3 comprises 15 residues. The CDR3 DNA is TGTGCCAGCAGAAACAGGGACGCGAACACCGGGGAGCTGTTTTTT. Protein sequence: CASRNRDANTGELFF.

This clonotype was detected many times. The CDR3 sequence: CASSLGTPKVGETQYF. CDR3 DNA sequence: TGTGCCAGCAGCTTAGGGACGCCTAAAGTCGGAGAGACCCAGTACTTC. This chain uses TRBV11-2 with TRBJ2-5, with D hard to call. The V gene lost 1 base and the J gene lost 4 bases, with 16 bases spanning the gap. This CDR3 is built from 16 residues. CDR1 is SGHAT and CDR2 is FQNNGV in the germline V gene.

Many counts were recorded for this clonotype. The chain carries TRBV5-5 and TRBJ2-5; D might be TRBD1 (5 bases). Trimming removed 5 bases at V and 2 bases at J, with 16 bases between. In germline, CDR1 is SGHKS, CDR2 YYEKEE (reference sequence). The length of the CDR3 is 15 residues. The CDR3, as DNA: TGTGCCAGCAGTCGGGCAGGGATCCTACAAGAGACCCAGTACTTC. It specifies CASSRAGILQETQYF.

Remarks on this clonotype: A junction boundary mismatches the germline segment, possibly from a read error. The chain is built from TRBV7-7 and TRBJ2-7; D not resolved. In germline, CDR1 is SSHAT, CDR2 FNYEAQ (reference sequence). The CDR3 consists of 13 residues. For the CDR3, the DNA is TGTGCTAGCAGCTACGGACCGGCCTACGAGCAGTACTTC. It encodes CASSYGPAYEQYF.

This clonotype was counted ten times or more. DNA of the CDR3: TGTGCCAGCAGTTACTCGGGGCCAAAATACTCCTACGAGCAGTACTTC. Translated, it gives CASSYSGPKYSYEQYF. The V call is TRBV6-5, the J call TRBJ2-7; D is perhaps TRBD1 (5 bases). Germline V lookup: CDR1 MNHEY, CDR2 SVGAGI. Deletions cut 0 bases from V and 0 bases from J, with 12 bases between. The CDR3 extends over 16 amino acids.

V and J are TRBV12-3 or TRBV12-4 and TRBJ2-7; D is unresolved. The CDR3 loop spans 12 amino acids. V lost 2 bases to trimming and J lost 7 bases, with 9 bases between them. CDR3 protein: CASSLTGPEQYF. The CDR3 DNA reads TGTGCCAGCAGTTTAACCGGTCCGGAGCAGTACTTC.

This clonotype showed up many times. The chain has TRBV7-8 and TRBJ2-2, with D tentatively TRBD1 or TRBD2 (5 bases each). This CDR3 has 16 residues. Looked up from germline, CDR1 is SGHVS and CDR2 is FQNEAQ. The V end lost 3 bases, the J end lost 2 bases, and 13 bases lay between the germline ends. The DNA of the CDR3 is TGTGCCAGCAGCTTTATCCCGGGACCTAACACCGGGGAGCTGTTTTTT. Residues: CASSFIPGPNTGELFF.

This clonotype turned up a few times. The chain is built from TRBV18 and TRBJ2-7, with TRBD2 identical over 11 bases. The V and J ends lost 6 bases and 7 bases, in that order; junction bases with no gene match: 11. CDR1 is KGHSH, CDR2 LQKENI, per germline. CDR3 length equals 15 residues. In DNA form, the CDR3 reads TGTGCCAGCTCGGACACTAGCGGGAGATTGTCTGAGCAGTACTTC. Translated, it gives CASSDTSGRLSEQYF.

In its sample, this clonotype was seen many times. The chain links TRBV10-3 to TRBJ2-7; weak D call: TRBD1 (6 bases). CDR1 is ENHRY, CDR2 SYGVKD, per germline. The ends were cut back, 2 bases at V and 2 bases at J, with 10 bases in the middle. The CDR3 contains 14 residues. The chain's CDR3 is CAISERGYPYEQYF. The CDR3 nucleotides are TGTGCCATCAGTGAGAGGGGGTACCCCTACGAGCAGTACTTC.

At least ten counts were recorded for this clonotype. The chain carries TRBV11-3 and TRBJ2-5; TRBD2 aligns across 10 bases. The CDR3 length is 15 residues. Germline V gene data show CDR1 as SGHNT and CDR2 as YENEEA. Trimming at V came to 5 bases and at J to 5 bases, leaving 8 bases not matched to a gene. This chain's CDR3 is CASSPGLAEAETQYF. The CDR3 nucleotides are TGTGCCAGCAGCCCTGGACTAGCGGAGGCCGAGACCCAGTACTTC.

The CDR3 DNA follows: TGTGCCATCAGTGAGTCGGCGGGAGGCTACGAGCAGTACTTC. It codes for CAISESAGGYEQYF. The V gene is TRBV10-3, the J gene TRBJ2-7; TRBD2 matches 8 bases. Trimming cost V 0 bases and J 3 bases; bases outside gene matches: 1. Germline V gene sequence: CDR1 ENHRY, CDR2 SYGVKD. The length of the CDR3 is 14 residues.

This clonotype was recorded many times. The chain has TRBV3-1 and TRBJ1-1; TRBD1 is a possible D gene (6 bases). Germline loops: CDR1 LGHDT, CDR2 YNNKEL (reference sequence). This CDR3 comprises 16 residues. Trimming took off 0 bases at V and 0 bases at J, with 11 bases between the two ends. In nucleotides, the CDR3 is TGTGCCAGCAGCCAAGATTGGCAGGGGATGAACACTGAAGCTTTCTTT. Translation: CASSQDWQGMNTEAFF. The full variable domain, in which reference TRBV3-1 and TRBJ1-1 provide the parts outside the CDR3, is DTAVSQTPKYLVTQMGNDKSIKCEQNLGHDTMYWYKQDSKKFLKIMFSYNNKELIINETVPNRFSPKSPDKAHLNLHINSLELGDSAVYFCASSQDWQGMNTEAFFGQGTRLTVV.

The V and J genes are TRBV2 and TRBJ2-7; D is ambiguous. CDR1 is SNHLY, CDR2 FYNNEI, per germline. CDR3 length: 13 amino acids. The V end lost 4 bases, the J end lost 0 bases, and 7 bases lay between the germline ends. CDR3 nucleotides: TGTGCCAGCAGTGTTTCATACTCCTACGAGCAGTACTTC. Protein: CASSVSYSYEQYF.

This chain joins TRBV6-5 and TRBJ2-6, with 8 bases aligning to TRBD2. CDR1 is MNHEY, CDR2 SVGAGI, per germline. The CDR3 extends over 17 amino acids. J gave up 1 base and V 2 bases, and 4 bases lay outside the gene matches. The DNA for the CDR3 is TGTGCCAGCAGTTACACGGGGGGGCGTTCTGGGGCCAACGTCCTGACTTTC. Translated: CASSYTGGRSGANVLTF.

This sequence joins TRBV6-5 and TRBJ2-7; TRBD1 aligns across 8 bases. The trim removed 1 base at V and 5 bases at J, leaving 13 bases unmatched. The CDR3 extends over 17 amino acids. Germline V gives CDR1 MNHEY, CDR2 SVGAGI. CDR3 sequence (DNA): TGTGCCAGCAGTTACTGGACCGTGGACAGGGCTACCGACGAGCAGTACTTC. Translated: CASSYWTVDRATDEQYF.

J is TRBJ1-2 and V is TRBV6-1; D is ambiguous. Germline V CDR1 and CDR2: MNHNS, SASEGT. Trimming removed 1 base from V and 8 bases from J, with 17 bases in between. The CDR3 loop spans 15 amino acids. CDR3 in DNA: TGTGCCAGCAGTGAAGGAACGGACGTACTGAGAGGCTACACCTTC. Translating it yields CASSEGTDVLRGYTF.

This clonotype was recorded many times. This rearrangement joins TRBV5-1 to TRBJ1-2; 12 bases agree with TRBD1. The CDR3 consists of 18 residues. Germline CDR1 SGHRS, CDR2 YFSETQ. V trimming: 4 bases; J trimming: 0 bases; junction bases outside the gene matches: 10. The DNA of the CDR3 is TGCGCCAGCAGCCCACCGGGACAGGGGGCACTAGCTAACTATGGCTACACCTTC. Translation gives CASSPPGQGALANYGYTF.

This clonotype was recorded many times. The chain is built from TRBV28 and TRBJ1-1; weak D call: TRBD1 (5 bases). Germline CDR1 reads MDHEN; CDR2 reads SYDVKM. Trimming stripped 4 bases from V and 6 bases from J, with 15 bases between. The CDR3 has 14 residues. The CDR3 reads CASSSLGGVPEAFF. CDR3 nucleotide sequence: TGTGCCAGCAGTTCTTTAGGAGGGGTCCCTGAAGCTTTCTTT.